Included here is one T cell receptor (beta chain) sequence, with context. This entry is derived from a study of blood T cell repertoires in COVID-19. Study background: COVID-19 samples, acute and convalescent, were from the United States, Italy and Spain. T cells, B-cell-depleted T cells, or PBMCs supplied cDNA or gDNA.

In the original processing: Estimated nucleated cell counts came from reference gene primer amplification. TCRdb keeps only in-frame clones here, not all; method: immunoSEQ multiplex PCR. The V and J calls and clone size come from that table; D and trimming were worked out from the DNA. This table has 93,000 or so clones, 75% to 90% appearing once. Per the germline V gene, CDR1 is LGHNA and CDR2 is YNFKEQ. The V and J ends lost 4 bases and 2 bases, in that order; junction bases with no gene match: 3. CDR3 size: 15 residues. The sequenced sample was peripheral blood. The source is a human donor in a cohort sampled during active COVID-19. V usage is TRBV4-2 and J usage is TRBJ1-4; 8 bases match TRBD1. The CDR3 here is CASSRDRFTNEKLFF. In nucleotides, the CDR3 is TGTGCCAGCAGCCGGGACAGGTTCACTAATGAAAAACTGTTTTTT.